Listed below are T cell receptor beta chains from one sample, sequenced in a study of T cells after yellow fever vaccination. TCRdb passed the 5' RACE reads through MiXCR, listing each CDR3 protein once. Among approximately 250,000 distinct CDR3 sequences listed, around 4.9% were seen once. This specimen consisted of CD4+ T cells sorted from PBMCs, obtained on the day of the yellow fever booster vaccination. Receptor source: a man aged 18 to 35 who received the YFV17D yellow fever vaccine. Each CDR3 is given with its conserved first and last residue. D genes are given only for firm matches. Only part of the rows carry a size: once, few, many, or a class if the clone is expanded.

clone size,V gene,J gene,D gene,CDR3 DNA,CDR3 protein
NA,TRBV7-2,TRBJ1-2,NA,TGTGCCAGCAGCCAGGCCCTGAGGAGGGGCTACACCTTC,CASSQALRRGYTF
NA,TRBV16,TRBJ1-1,NA,TGTGACAGCAGCCAATGGAGTCGCCTGAACACTGAAGCTTTCTTT,CDSSQWSRLNTEAFF
NA,TRBV20-1,TRBJ1-5,NA,TGCAGTGCTAGAGCGACAGTTAATCAGCCCCAGCATTTT,CSARATVNQPQHF
few,TRBV11-2,TRBJ1-6,NA,TGTGCCAGCAGCTTGGATATGGGATCACCCCTCCACTTT,CASSLDMGSPLHF
many,TRBV7-2,TRBJ2-5,NA,TGTGCCAGCAGCTTAGGTGGGACATCGAGGAGGGAGACCCAGTACTTC,CASSLGGTSRRETQYF
NA,TRBV14,TRBJ2-3,TRBD1,TGTGCCAGCAGTCGACAGGGGAACGGAGATACGCAGTATTTT,CASSRQGNGDTQYF
few,TRBV12-3/TRBV12-4,TRBJ1-5,NA,TGTGCCAGCAGTCCCACGGTCCGCGGCAATCAGCCCCAGCATTTT,CASSPTVRGNQPQHF
few,TRBV12-3/TRBV12-4,TRBJ1-3,NA,TGTGCCAGCAGTTTACCCTATAGGGGTTTCTCTGGAAACACCATATATTTT,CASSLPYRGFSGNTIYF
many,TRBV6-2/TRBV6-3,TRBJ1-1,NA,TGTGCCAGCAGTTACCAACAGGGTACTGAAGCTTTCTTT,CASSYQQGTEAFF
many,TRBV7-2,TRBJ1-2,NA,TGTGCCAGCAGCAAGTACGGGGCCTATGGCTACACCTTC,CASSKYGAYGYTF
many,TRBV4-2,TRBJ2-2,NA,TGTGCCAGCAGCCAAGAACGGCCGGGAAACACCGGGGAGCTGTTTTTT,CASSQERPGNTGELFF
many,TRBV9,TRBJ2-5,NA,TGTGCCAGCAGCGTAGGCAGGCAAGAGACCCAGTACTTC,CASSVGRQETQYF
NA,TRBV11-2,TRBJ2-3,NA,TGTGCCAGCAGCCAATCATATACGCAGTATTTT,CASSQSYTQYF
NA,TRBV20-1,TRBJ2-1,TRBD2,TGCAGTGCTGGTCTAGCGGGATACAATGAGCAGTTCTTC,CSAGLAGYNEQFF
NA,TRBV27,TRBJ2-1,NA,TGTGCCAGCAGTTTCCACAGTCCGGACTGGGGCACACGGGATGAGCAGTTCTTC,CASSFHSPDWGTRDEQFF
many,TRBV7-2,TRBJ2-1,NA,TGTGCCAGCAGCGTCGACGGGGCTTACAATGAGCAGTTCTTC,CASSVDGAYNEQFF
few,TRBV4-3,TRBJ2-3,NA,TGCGCCAGCAGCCAAGACCTAGCTCCGCAGTATTTT,CASSQDLAPQYF
many,TRBV5-1,TRBJ2-1,TRBD2,TGCGCCAGCAGCCCGGGGGGGCCCGGTGAGCAGTTCTTC,CASSPGGPGEQFF
many,TRBV4-2,TRBJ1-1,NA,TGTGCCAGCAGCCAAGTCAGAGCTGACACTGAAGCTTTCTTT,CASSQVRADTEAFF
NA,TRBV4-3,TRBJ2-5,NA,TGCGCCAGCAGCCAAGATGGGCAGGGTTTGGAGACCCAGTACTTC,CASSQDGQGLETQYF
few,TRBV6-5,TRBJ1-2,NA,TGTGCCAGCAGTTACTCGCGATCTCGGGGTAACTATGGCTACACCTTC,CASSYSRSRGNYGYTF
many,TRBV29-1,TRBJ2-1,NA,TGCAGCGTTGAGCCCTACCGCTCCTACAATGAGCAGTTCTTC,CSVEPYRSYNEQFF
few,TRBV20-1,TRBJ2-5,TRBD1,TGCAGTGCTGGGCCGGGACAGGGGGGTTGGGAGACCCAGTACTTC,CSAGPGQGGWETQYF
NA,TRBV5-4,TRBJ2-1,NA,TGTGCCAGCAGCTTGGGGGGCGTGGGACTCTCCTACAATGAGCAGTTCTTC,CASSLGGVGLSYNEQFF
few,TRBV6-5,TRBJ1-1,NA,TGTGCCAGCAGTACGGACCGAGTGAACACTGAAGCTTTCTTT,CASSTDRVNTEAFF
NA,TRBV4-2,TRBJ1-5,NA,TGTGCCAGCAGCCAAGGGGATAGGGGGATCGGGCAGCCCCAGCATTTT,CASSQGDRGIGQPQHF
NA,TRBV5-6,TRBJ2-7,TRBD1,TGTGCCAGCAGCTTCCGGGACAGGGGTTTTTCCGAGCAGTACTTC,CASSFRDRGFSEQYF
few,TRBV18,TRBJ1-3,NA,TGTGCCAGCTCCGAGGGACCTCTCTTCTACTCTGGAAACACCATATATTTT,CASSEGPLFYSGNTIYF
many,TRBV7-2,TRBJ2-5,TRBD1,TGTGCCAGCAGCTCGACAGGGTCCCAAGAGACCCAGTACTTC,CASSSTGSQETQYF
many,TRBV12-3/TRBV12-4,TRBJ1-3,NA,TGTGCCAGCAGCGAAGGACAGAGAAACACCATATATTTT,CASSEGQRNTIYF
NA,TRBV12-3/TRBV12-4,TRBJ1-1,NA,TGTGCCAGCAGTTTTAGTGGCGGGGTCACTGAAGCTTTCTTT,CASSFSGGVTEAFF
few,TRBV24-1,TRBJ2-1,TRBD2,TGTGCCACCAGTGACCCGGGACTAGCGGGGGGCGAGCAGTTCTTC,CATSDPGLAGGEQFF
many,TRBV19,TRBJ2-2,NA,TGTGCCAGCCAAATTCTCGGGCCGATGGGGTTCAACACCGGGGAGCTGTTTTTT,CASQILGPMGFNTGELFF
few,TRBV9,TRBJ1-4,NA,TGTGCCAGCAGCGCCCCCGGGGCAGTGATGGATGAAAAACTGTTTTTT,CASSAPGAVMDEKLFF
many,TRBV6-1,TRBJ2-5,NA,TGTGCCAGCAGTGGTCGGGGGCTAGAGACCCAGTACTTC,CASSGRGLETQYF
few,TRBV6-5,TRBJ2-5,TRBD1,TGTGCCAGCAGGAACCGGGACAGTAGGACCCTTGGGGGGACCCAGTACTTC,CASRNRDSRTLGGTQYF
NA,TRBV5-1,TRBJ2-3,TRBD1,TGCGCCAGCAGCCCTCGTAGGGGGCTAGGCCGAACAGATACGCAGTATTTT,CASSPRRGLGRTDTQYF
few,TRBV4-2,TRBJ2-1,NA,TGTGCCAGCAGCCAAGATAGGGCAAAGAACAATGAGCAGTTCTTC,CASSQDRAKNNEQFF
NA,TRBV6-5,TRBJ2-1,NA,TGTGCCAGCAGTCCCTCGGGGCCTTCCTCCAATGAGCAGTTCTTC,CASSPSGPSSNEQFF
NA,TRBV15,TRBJ2-5,NA,TGTGCCACCAGCAGAGCGCGGGTGGAGACCCAGTACTTC,CATSRARVETQYF
few,TRBV7-8,TRBJ1-4,NA,TGTGCCAGCAGCTTAAATCCGTGGTCGCCTAATGAAAAACTGTTTTTT,CASSLNPWSPNEKLFF
many,TRBV15,TRBJ2-1,NA,TGTGCCACCAGCAGACCGTTCAATGAGCAGTTCTTC,CATSRPFNEQFF
few,TRBV12-3/TRBV12-4,TRBJ1-4,NA,TGTGCCAGCAGTTTTGGGTCGGGTAATGAAAAACTGTTTTTT,CASSFGSGNEKLFF
few,TRBV5-1,TRBJ2-2,TRBD2,TGCGCCAGCAGCCGGGCTCTAGCGGGGGGGCACGACACCGGGGAGCTGTTTTTT,CASSRALAGGHDTGELFF
many,TRBV6-2/TRBV6-3,TRBJ2-7,NA,TGTGCCAGCAGTTTTCCTGACCGGCGGGAGCAGTACTTC,CASSFPDRREQYF
few,TRBV19,TRBJ2-2,NA,TGTGCCAGTAGTATCAGTCTAGTAGTCGGGGAGCTGTTTTTT,CASSISLVVGELFF
NA,TRBV20-1,TRBJ1-1,NA,TGCAGTGCTAGAGAAAAAAGGGGTCTGGGCACTGAAGCTTTCTTT,CSAREKRGLGTEAFF
NA,TRBV6-5,TRBJ1-5,TRBD1,TGTGCCAGCAGTCCCCGGGACAGGGGACTTCAGCCCCAGCATTTT,CASSPRDRGLQPQHF
NA,TRBV20-1,TRBJ1-1,TRBD1,TGCAGTGCTAGGGGGGACAGTCACACTGAAGCTTTCTTT,CSARGDSHTEAFF
few,TRBV11-2,TRBJ1-5,TRBD1,TGTGCCAGCAGCTTAGACAATCGACAGGGGCAGCCCCAGCATTTT,CASSLDNRQGQPQHF
many,TRBV7-6,TRBJ2-5,NA,TGTGCCAGCAGGGACAGCATTGAAGAGACCCAGTACTTC,CASRDSIEETQYF
NA,TRBV3-1,TRBJ2-3,NA,TGTGCCAGCAGCCAAGAGGGTATTTTGGGATTCCCAAGCACAGATACGCAGTATTTT,CASSQEGILGFPSTDTQYF
NA,TRBV4-2,TRBJ1-1,TRBD1,TGTGCCAGCAGCCATGCTGACAGGGGTACTGAAGCTTTCTTT,CASSHADRGTEAFF